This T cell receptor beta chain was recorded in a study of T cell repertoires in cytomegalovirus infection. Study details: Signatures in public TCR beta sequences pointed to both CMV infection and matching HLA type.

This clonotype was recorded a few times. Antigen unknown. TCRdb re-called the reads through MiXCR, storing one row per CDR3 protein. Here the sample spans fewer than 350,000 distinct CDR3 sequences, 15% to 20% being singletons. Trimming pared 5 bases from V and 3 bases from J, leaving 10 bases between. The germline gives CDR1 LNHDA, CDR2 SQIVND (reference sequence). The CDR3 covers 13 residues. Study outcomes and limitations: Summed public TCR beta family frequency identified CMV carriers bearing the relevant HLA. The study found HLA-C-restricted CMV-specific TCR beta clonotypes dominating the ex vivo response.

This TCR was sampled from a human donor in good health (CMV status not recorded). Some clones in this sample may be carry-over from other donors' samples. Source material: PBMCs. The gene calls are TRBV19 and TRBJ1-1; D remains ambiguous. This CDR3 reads CASSQVSDTEAFF. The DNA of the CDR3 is TGTGCCAGTAGTCAAGTTTCGGACACTGAAGCTTTCTTT.